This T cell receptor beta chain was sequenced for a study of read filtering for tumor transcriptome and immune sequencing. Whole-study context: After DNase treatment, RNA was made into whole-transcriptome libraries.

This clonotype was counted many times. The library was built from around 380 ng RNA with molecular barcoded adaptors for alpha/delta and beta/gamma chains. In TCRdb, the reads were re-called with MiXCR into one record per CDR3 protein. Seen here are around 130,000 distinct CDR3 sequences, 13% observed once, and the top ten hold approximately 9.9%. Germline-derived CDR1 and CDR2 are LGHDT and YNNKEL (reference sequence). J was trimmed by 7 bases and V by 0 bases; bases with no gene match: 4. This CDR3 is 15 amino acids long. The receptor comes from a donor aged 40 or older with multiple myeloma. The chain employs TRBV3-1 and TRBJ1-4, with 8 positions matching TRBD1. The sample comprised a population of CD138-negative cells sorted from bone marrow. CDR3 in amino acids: CASSQEAGGVEKLFF. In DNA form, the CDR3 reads TGTGCCAGCAGCCAAGAGGCAGGGGGCGTTGAAAAACTGTTTTTT.